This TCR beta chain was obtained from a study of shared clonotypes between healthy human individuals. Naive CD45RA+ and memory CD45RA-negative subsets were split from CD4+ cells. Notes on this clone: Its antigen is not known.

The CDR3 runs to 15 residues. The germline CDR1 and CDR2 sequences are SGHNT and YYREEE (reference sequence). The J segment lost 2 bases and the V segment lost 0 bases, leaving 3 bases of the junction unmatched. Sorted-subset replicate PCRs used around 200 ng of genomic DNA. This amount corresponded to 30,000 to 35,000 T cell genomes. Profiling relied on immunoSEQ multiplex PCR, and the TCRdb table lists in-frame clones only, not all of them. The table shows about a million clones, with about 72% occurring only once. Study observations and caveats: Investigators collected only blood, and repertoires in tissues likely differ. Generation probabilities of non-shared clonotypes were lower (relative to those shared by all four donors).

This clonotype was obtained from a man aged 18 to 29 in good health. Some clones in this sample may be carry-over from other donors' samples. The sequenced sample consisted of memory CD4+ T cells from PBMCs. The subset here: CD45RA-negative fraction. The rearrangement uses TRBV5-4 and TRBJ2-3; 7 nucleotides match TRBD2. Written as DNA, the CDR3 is TGTGCCAGCAGCTTGGGGGGAGGGCCCACAGATACGCAGTATTTT. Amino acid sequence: CASSLGGGPTDTQYF.